This note documents a single T cell receptor (beta chain) sequence. Its antigen is still unknown. This specimen belongs to a study of T cells after yellow fever vaccination. A universal primer site and UMIs were added as TCR cDNA was made by 5'RACE template switching. TCRdb redid the calling of the 5' RACE reads with MiXCR, one entry per CDR3 protein. Of 620,000 or so distinct CDR3 sequences listed, 9% to 15% are singletons. This CDR3 is 15 amino acids long. The trim removed 8 bases at V and 7 bases at J, leaving 11 bases unmatched. Germline-derived CDR1 and CDR2 are SNHLY and FYNNEI. Whole-study results and caveats: Once the booster was given, most primary-vaccination clones reappeared, at approximately 97% for CD4 and around 90% for CD8. On re-exposure, the response was weaker but peaked faster, at day 5 versus 15.

Here the sequenced sample was PBMCs, taken on the day of the yellow fever booster vaccination. This chain links TRBV2 with TRBJ2-1; the match to TRBD2 covers 10 bases. The source of this sequence is a man aged 25-45 years who received the YFV17D yellow fever vaccine. CDR3 amino acids: CASVGWLAGENEQFF. CDR3 nucleotide sequence: TGTGCCAGCGTTGGTTGGCTAGCGGGAGAGAATGAGCAGTTCTTC. Filled out from reference TRBV2 and TRBJ2-1, the complete variable domain reads EPEVTQTPSHQVTQMGQEVILRCVPISNHLYFYWYRQILGQKVEFLVSFYNNEISEKSEIFDDQFSVERPDGSNFTLKIRSTKLEDSAMYFCASVGWLAGENEQFFGPGTRLTVL.